Presented here are 27 T cell receptor beta chains from one specimen sequenced in a study of shared clonotypes between healthy human individuals. Terminally differentiated effector memory CD45RA+ cells were left out of the naive CD8 fraction, which was CD45RO-negative and positively selected for CCR7. This table comes from immunoSEQ multiplex PCR, and its TCRdb copy is limited to in-frame clones, with some not included. The sample consists of more than 2 million clones, roughly 95% of them appearing once. Sequences were obtained from naive CD8+ T cells sorted from blood. The receptors stem from a man between 18 and 29 years old in good health.

V and J are TRBV27 and TRBJ2-7; perhaps TRBD1 as D (6 bases). The germline V gene has CDR1 MNHEY and CDR2 SMNVEV (reference sequence). CDR3 size: 17 residues. The V and J ends lost 5 bases and 6 bases respectively, with 26 bases between them. In nucleotides, the CDR3 is TGTGCCAGCAGTCTCCTGATTTCCAGGGGCTTACCTGGCGAGCAGTACTTC. This encodes CASSLLISRGLPGEQYF.

The V and J genes are TRBV5-1 and TRBJ2-7, with TRBD1 matching 11 bases. This CDR3 comprises 13 residues. The junction had 5 bases not matched to a gene; V was cut back by 7 bases and J by 5 bases. Germline V lookup: CDR1 SGHRS, CDR2 YFSETQ. The CDR3 spells CASEGTGGNEQYF. The DNA of the CDR3 is TGCGCCAGCGAAGGGACAGGGGGGAACGAGCAGTACTTC.

The rearrangement joins TRBV14 to TRBJ1-1, with unresolved D. Trimming cost V 3 bases and J 2 bases, with 16 bases left between them. CDR1 is SGHDN, CDR2 FVKESK, per germline. The CDR3 is 16 amino acids. As DNA, the CDR3 is TGTGCCAGCAGCCACACATCGGGGAGACGAAACACTGAAGCTTTCTTT. Its translation is CASSHTSGRRNTEAFF.

The count of this clone is one. This chain connects TRBV29-1 to TRBJ2-7, with D possibly called TRBD1 or TRBD2 (5 bases each). This CDR3 contains 12 residues. V was pared by 6 bases and J by 5 bases, with 14 bases between. Germline values: CDR1 SQVTM, CDR2 ANQGSEA. The CDR3 is CSVERDADEQYF. The CDR3 bases are TGCAGCGTGGAAAGGGACGCGGACGAGCAGTACTTC.

The rearrangement uses TRBV10-3 and TRBJ2-7, with D possibly being TRBD1 or TRBD2 (5 bases each). The CDR3 is 15 residues long. Trimming stripped 4 bases from V and 3 bases from J, with 16 bases between. CDR1 is ENHRY, CDR2 SYGVKD, per germline. In nucleotides, the CDR3 is TGTGCCATCAGTGGGGACCGGGACCCCCACTACGAGCAGTACTTC. Its translation: CAISGDRDPHYEQYF.

The rearrangement links TRBV4-3 to TRBJ2-3; 8 bases map to TRBD2. CDR3 size: 16 residues. CDR1 is LGHNA, CDR2 YSLEER, per germline. V shed 1 base, J shed 0 bases, and the junction held 3 bases outside the gene matches. CDR3 amino acids: CASSQATSVSTDTQYF. Here the CDR3 DNA reads TGCGCCAGCAGCCAAGCGACTAGCGTAAGCACAGATACGCAGTATTTT.

The chain combines TRBV7-9 with TRBJ2-7; 7 positions agree with TRBD2. Trimming cost V 5 bases and J 6 bases; bases outside gene matches: 13. Germline CDR1 is SEHNR and CDR2 is FQNEAQ (reference sequence). The CDR3 runs to 15 residues. The DNA for the CDR3 is TGTGCCAGCAGCCAACTCGGCACTAGCGCGGGCGAGCAGTACTTC. It encodes CASSQLGTSAGEQYF.

V and J are TRBV7-6 and TRBJ2-3, with 7 bases aligning to TRBD2. V was clipped by 1 base and J by 5 bases; unmatched bases: 6. In germline, CDR1 is SGHVS, CDR2 FNYEAQ. This CDR3 is 15 amino acids long. CDR3 residues: CASSLGTSAGDTQYF. CDR3 DNA: TGTGCCAGCAGCTTAGGGACTAGTGCTGGAGATACGCAGTATTTT.

In the case of this clone: Other nucleotide sequences in the sample specify the same CDR3. The chain carries TRBV11-2 and TRBJ2-5, with no clear D. The germline V and J ends were trimmed by 3 bases and 5 bases, with 4 bases remaining between them. CDR1 and CDR2 (germline): SGHAT, FQNNGV. This CDR3 has 11 residues. The CDR3 is CASSFSETQYF. The CDR3 region has the DNA TGTGCCAGCAGCTTCTCTGAGACCCAGTACTTC.

V is TRBV4-1 and J is TRBJ2-3, with D unresolved. There are 16 residues in the CDR3. Trimming took 0 bases from V and 5 from J, leaving 15 bases between them. The germline gives CDR1 MGHRA, CDR2 YSYEKL. CDR3 loop: CASSQEGLLMGDTQYF. DNA for the CDR3: TGCGCCAGCAGCCAAGAGGGATTACTTATGGGAGATACGCAGTATTTT.

This clone occurred many times. The same CDR3 is also encoded by other DNA sequences in this sample. The chain is built from TRBV2 and TRBJ1-5; no reliable D call. This CDR3 spans 12 amino acids. Germline V gene data show CDR1 as SNHLY and CDR2 as FYNNEI. V was clipped by 5 bases and J by 0 bases, with 2 bases between them. The CDR3 spells CASSRSNQPQHF. CDR3 in DNA: TGTGCCAGCAGTCGTAGCAATCAGCCCCAGCATTTT. The entire variable domain, with the rest obtained from reference TRBV2 and TRBJ1-5, is as follows: EPEVTQTPSHQVTQMGQEVILRCVPISNHLYFYWYRQILGQKVEFLVSFYNNEISEKSEIFDDQFSVERPDGSNFTLKIRSTKLEDSAMYFCASSRSNQPQHFGDGTRLSIL.

This clone has just one count. This chain uses TRBV12-5 with TRBJ2-1, with 14 bases lining up with TRBD2. CDR3 length equals 20 residues. Per the germline V gene, CDR1 is LGHNT and CDR2 is FRNRAP. V shed 3 bases, J shed 4 bases, and the junction held 14 bases outside the gene matches. The CDR3: CASGFTVRPGLAGEYNEQFF. The CDR3 DNA is TGTGCTAGTGGTTTCACCGTGCGCCCGGGACTAGCGGGAGAATACAATGAGCAGTTCTTC.

The V gene is TRBV6-1, the J gene TRBJ2-2, with D perhaps TRBD1 (6 bases). This CDR3 has 14 amino acids. The V gene lost 2 bases and the J gene lost 7 bases, with 11 bases spanning the gap. Germline CDR1 and CDR2: MNHNS and SASEGT. In DNA form, the CDR3 reads TGTGCCAGCAGTGAATTGGGGGCCGTCGGGGAGCTGTTTTTT. This translates into CASSELGAVGELFF.

The genes are TRBV6-6 and TRBJ2-7; D is unclear. Trimming took 0 bases from V and 5 from J, leaving 14 bases between them. The CDR3 is 15 residues long. Germline values: CDR1 MNHNY, CDR2 SVGAGI (reference sequence). CDR3 bases: TGTGCCAGCAGTTACTCGTCGGGCGGCCGGGACGAGCAGTACTTC. Translation gives CASSYSSGGRDEQYF.

In the case of this clone: Other nucleotide sequences from this sample produce the same CDR3. The chain carries TRBV27 and TRBJ2-7, with 7 bases matching TRBD2. CDR3 length: 14 amino acids. CDR1 is MNHEY, CDR2 SMNVEV, per germline (reference sequence). With V trimmed by 3 bases and J by 2 bases, 4 bases remained unmatched. The CDR3 region has the DNA TGTGCCAGCAGTTTGGGGGGGGAGACCTACGAGCAGTACTTC. Amino acids: CASSLGGETYEQYF.

This clone was observed a single time. This chain links TRBV4-1 with TRBJ2-6; 8 bases map to TRBD2. This CDR3 is 19 amino acids long. Germline CDR1 MGHRA, CDR2 YSYEKL. J gave up 0 bases and V 0 bases, and 7 bases lay outside the gene matches. CDR3 in DNA: TGCGCCAGCAGCCAAGACGAGGTAGCGGGAAGCTCTGGGGCCAACGTCCTGACTTTC. Protein: CASSQDEVAGSSGANVLTF.

The rearrangement links TRBV28 to TRBJ2-7, with TRBD1 matching over 7 bases. Germline V gene data show CDR1 as MDHEN and CDR2 as SYDVKM. V lost 5 bases to trimming and J lost 7 bases; unmatched junction nucleotides: 20. There are 17 residues in the CDR3. The DNA of the CDR3 is TGTGCCAGCAGTCTTGTCTTAACCGGGACAGACCTTAGGGAGCAGTACTTC. Its translation: CASSLVLTGTDLREQYF.

This clone was seen only once. The chain couples TRBV11-2 to TRBJ2-7; 10 bases line up with TRBD2. J gave up 7 bases and V 0 bases, and 9 bases lay outside the gene matches. The CDR3 has 16 residues. Germline lookup yields CDR1 SGHAT and CDR2 FQNNGV. For the CDR3, the DNA is TGTGCCAGCAGCTTAGAGGTACTAGCGGGACTCGGGGAGCAGTACTTC. It specifies CASSLEVLAGLGEQYF.

The chain carries TRBV28 and TRBJ2-1; D ambiguous. The germline V gene encodes CDR1 MDHEN and CDR2 SYDVKM. V lost 5 bases to trimming and J lost 3 bases, with 8 bases between them. The CDR3 is 13 amino acids. CDR3 nucleotide sequence: TGTGCCAGCAGTCCTTCCCTCTACAATGAGCAGTTCTTC. As protein: CASSPSLYNEQFF.

The V call is TRBV5-6, the J call TRBJ2-7; 13 bases are a match to TRBD2. Germline V gives CDR1 SGHDT, CDR2 YYEEEE. The CDR3 has 15 residues. J lost 3 bases, V lost 7 bases, and 7 bases had no gene match. In nucleotides, the CDR3 is TGTGCCAGCGGCGGGACTAGCGGGATGTACTACGAGCAGTACTTC. Its protein product is CASGGTSGMYYEQYF.

The rearrangement joins TRBV29-1 to TRBJ2-5; the D is unclear. V was trimmed by 4 bases and J by 3 bases, leaving 12 bases between them. The CDR3 contains 13 residues. Germline-derived CDR1 and CDR2 are SQVTM and ANQGSEA. CDR3 protein: CSVVPPPEETQYF. The CDR3 region has the DNA TGCAGCGTTGTGCCCCCACCTGAAGAGACCCAGTACTTC.

The chain has TRBV28 and TRBJ2-3, with D hard to call. The germline V and J ends were trimmed by 4 bases and 1 base, with 9 bases remaining between them. Germline V gene lookup returns CDR1 MDHEN and CDR2 SYDVKM. The CDR3 extends over 14 amino acids. CDR3: CASSSPRGTDTQYF. In DNA, the CDR3 is TGTGCCAGCAGTTCCCCTAGAGGCACAGATACGCAGTATTTT.

The chain couples TRBV5-1 to TRBJ2-3; 8 bases are a match to TRBD2. Germline CDR1 reads SGHRS; CDR2 reads YFSETQ. The CDR3 sequence is 13 residues long. J was trimmed by 4 bases and V by 5 bases; bases with no gene match: 3. CDR3 nucleotides: TGCGCCAGCAGGGGCGGGGGGCCAGATACGCAGTATTTT. It yields the protein CASRGGGPDTQYF.

The chain joins TRBV7-9 to TRBJ2-1; the match to TRBD2 covers 7 bases. The germline CDR1 and CDR2 sequences are SEHNR and FQNEAQ (reference sequence). The CDR3 is 18 residues long. The J segment lost 0 bases and the V segment lost 3 bases, leaving 11 bases of the junction unmatched. CDR3 residues: CASSFVSSGLSSYNEQFF. The CDR3 DNA reads TGTGCCAGCAGCTTCGTTTCTAGCGGACTGAGCTCCTACAATGAGCAGTTCTTC.

The chain recombines TRBV5-6 with TRBJ2-7, with D possibly TRBD1 on 5 matching bases. V gave up 4 bases and J gave up 3 bases, with 14 bases separating them. This CDR3 region has 14 residues. CDR1 and CDR2 (germline): SGHDT, YYEEEE. CDR3: CASSRVWGLYEQYF. The CDR3 DNA follows: TGTGCCAGCAGCCGTGTATGGGGCCTCTACGAGCAGTACTTC.

This chain connects TRBV10-2 to TRBJ2-3; D ambiguous. V dropped 3 bases and J dropped 3 bases, with 16 bases sitting between them. Germline values: CDR1 WSHSY, CDR2 SAAADI. The CDR3 runs to 16 residues. CDR3 in amino acids: CASSDRAGRQTDTQYF. CDR3 DNA: TGCGCCAGCAGTGACCGGGCCGGCAGACAAACAGATACGCAGTATTTT.

This sequence joins TRBV28 and TRBJ2-7; D is unclear. Trimming took 5 bases from V and 4 from J, leaving 12 bases between them. CDR1 is MDHEN and CDR2 is SYDVKM in the germline V gene. The CDR3 contains 13 residues. The CDR3 here is CASSDRVWYEQYF. CDR3 coding DNA: TGTGCCAGCAGTGACCGCGTCTGGTACGAGCAGTACTTC.